This T cell receptor beta chain stems from a study of blood T cells in healthy people across ages. A J-beta primer mix and a sample-barcoded 5' primer were used in a second PCR of roughly 6 to 11 cycles. Unique molecular identifiers of 12 random nucleotides labeled each cDNA. TCRdb passed the 5' RACE reads through MiXCR, listing each CDR3 protein once. The sample carries 500,000 to 550,000 distinct CDR3 sequences, 24% recorded once. This clonotype showed up many times. The CDR3 runs to 14 residues. With 2 bases clipped from V and 6 bases from J, the junction kept 6 bases outside the gene matches. Germline CDR1 reads SQVTM; CDR2 reads ANQGSEA. The sample was also reused in another study, on T cells of mothers and their children. That report notes: Donors comprised a few healthy Caucasian mothers plus their six children. Sequencing got over 8 million TCR beta CDR3 reads from each mother and several million from each child.

The chain is built from TRBV29-1 and TRBJ2-3, with 9 bases lining up with TRBD2. The TCR sequence derives from a boy between 10 and 17 years old in good health. The sequencing sample was made of blood. CDR3 DNA: TGCAGCGTTGAACCTAGCGGGAAACCCGATACGCAGTATTTT. Its translation: CSVEPSGKPDTQYF.